This record looks at one TCR beta chain sequence and its context. These data are taken from a study of sequential checkpoint blockade in melanoma. Study overall: Each arm's sequence ended with maintenance nivolumab.

Data came from immunoSEQ multiplex PCR; TCRdb stores just in-frame clones and leaves some out. The sample has roughly 29,000 clones; approximately 83% are singletons. Treatment in this sample: randomized to nivolumab then ipilimumab (arm A) or the reverse (arm B). PBMC sorting kept live CD3+CD8+ cells without CD19 or CD56. The material was CD8+ T cells sorted from blood (inferred from file names), obtained from a patient given nivolumab and ipilimumab in sequence. The sequence was collected from a human donor with melanoma.

CDR3 in amino acids: CASSIGGPPMNTEAFF. In DNA, the CDR3 is TGTGCCAGTAGTATCGGAGGCCCCCCCATGAACACTGAAGCTTTCTTT. The V call is TRBV19, the J call TRBJ1-1, with no clear D. The CDR3 spans 16 residues. V shed 3 bases and J shed 0 bases, with 14 bases lying between them. Germline loops: CDR1 LNHDA, CDR2 SQIVND (reference sequence).